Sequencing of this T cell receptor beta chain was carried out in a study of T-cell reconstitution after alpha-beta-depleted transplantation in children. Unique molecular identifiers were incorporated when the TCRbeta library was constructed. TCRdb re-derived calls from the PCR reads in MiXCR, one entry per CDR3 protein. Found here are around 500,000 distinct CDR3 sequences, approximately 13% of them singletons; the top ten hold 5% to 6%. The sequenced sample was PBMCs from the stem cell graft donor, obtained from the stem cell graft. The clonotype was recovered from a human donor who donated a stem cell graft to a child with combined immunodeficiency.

The CDR3 reads CASSQELTDTQYF. The CDR3 nucleotides read TGCGCCAGCAGCCAAGAGCTTACAGATACGCAGTATTTT. The chain is built from TRBV4-1 and TRBJ2-3, with no clear D. Germline V gene data show CDR1 as MGHRA and CDR2 as YSYEKL. The V gene lost 0 bases and the J gene lost 3 bases, with 4 bases spanning the gap. The CDR3 has 13 residues.